This TCR beta chain was sequenced for a study of blood T cell repertoires in COVID-19. Study in general: The study drew acute and convalescent COVID-19 samples from the United States, Italy and Spain.

The assay was immunoSEQ multiplex PCR, and TCRdb's table has in-frame clones only and misses some. In the table there are 250,000 to 300,000 clones, around 87% of which are singletons. The sequence came from a woman in her fifties or sixties with COVID-19, enrolled during active disease. The sequencing sample was made of peripheral blood.

In DNA, the CDR3 is TGTGCCAGCACCCCGGCCCGGGACACCGGCCTTGGGCAGCCCCAGCATTTT. Amino acids: CASTPARDTGLGQPQHF. This chain uses TRBV5-4 with TRBJ1-5; TRBD1 might be the D (6 bases). Germline values: CDR1 SGHNT, CDR2 YYREEE (reference sequence). Trimming took 6 bases from V and 7 from J, leaving 26 bases between them. The CDR3 has 17 residues. Drawing the rest from reference TRBV5-4 and TRBJ1-5, the complete variable domain is ETGVTQSPTHLIKTRGQQVTLRCSSQSGHNTVSWYQQALGQGPQFIFQYYREEENGRGNFPPRFSGLQFPNYSSELNVNALELDDSALYLCASTPARDTGLGQPQHFGDGTRLSIL.